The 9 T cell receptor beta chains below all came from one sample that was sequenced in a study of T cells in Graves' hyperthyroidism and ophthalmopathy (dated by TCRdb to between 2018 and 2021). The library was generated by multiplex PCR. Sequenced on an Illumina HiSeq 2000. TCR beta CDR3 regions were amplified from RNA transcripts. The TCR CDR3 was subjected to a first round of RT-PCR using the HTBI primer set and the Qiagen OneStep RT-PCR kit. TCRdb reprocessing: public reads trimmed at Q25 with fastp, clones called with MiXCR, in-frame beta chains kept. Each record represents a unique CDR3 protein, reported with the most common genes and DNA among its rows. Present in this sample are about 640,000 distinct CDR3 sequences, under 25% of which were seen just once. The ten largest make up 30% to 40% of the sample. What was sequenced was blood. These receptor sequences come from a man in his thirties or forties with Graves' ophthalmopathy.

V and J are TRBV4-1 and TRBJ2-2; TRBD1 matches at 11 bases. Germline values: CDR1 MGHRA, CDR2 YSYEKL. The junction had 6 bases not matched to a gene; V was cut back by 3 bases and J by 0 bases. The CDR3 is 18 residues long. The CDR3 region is CASSHRTGGYANTGELFF. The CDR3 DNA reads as TGCGCCAGCAGCCATCGGACAGGGGGCTACGCGAACACCGGGGAGCTGTTTTTT.

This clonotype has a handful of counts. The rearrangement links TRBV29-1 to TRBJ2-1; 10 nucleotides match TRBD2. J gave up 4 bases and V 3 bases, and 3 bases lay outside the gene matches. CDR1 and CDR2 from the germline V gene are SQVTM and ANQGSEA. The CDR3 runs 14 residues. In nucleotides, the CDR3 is TGCAGCGTTGAGTCTAGCGGGAGATACAATGAGCAGTTCTTC. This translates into CSVESSGRYNEQFF.

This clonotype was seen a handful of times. For the CDR3, the DNA is TGTGCCAGCAGCGAAGGGCCCTCTAGTCTCTTCACTTACGAGCAGTACTTC. It encodes CASSEGPSSLFTYEQYF. The chain employs TRBV4-2 and TRBJ2-7; no firm D call. V lost 5 bases, J lost 4 bases, and 24 bases lay in between. Germline CDR1 LGHNA, CDR2 YNFKEQ. The CDR3 runs to 17 residues.

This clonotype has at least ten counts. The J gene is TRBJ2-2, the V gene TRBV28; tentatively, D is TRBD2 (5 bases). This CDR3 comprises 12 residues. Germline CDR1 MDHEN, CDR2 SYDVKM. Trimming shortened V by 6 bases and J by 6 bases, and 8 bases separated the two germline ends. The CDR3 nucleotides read TGTGCCAGCAGGCAGGAGGCCGGGGAGCTGTTTTTT. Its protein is CASRQEAGELFF. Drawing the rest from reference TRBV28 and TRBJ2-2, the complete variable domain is DVKVTQSSRYLVKRTGEKVFLECVQDMDHENMFWYRQDPGLGLRLIYFSYDVKMKEKGDIPEGYSVSREKKERFSLILESASTNQTSMYLCASRQEAGELFFGEGSRLTVL.

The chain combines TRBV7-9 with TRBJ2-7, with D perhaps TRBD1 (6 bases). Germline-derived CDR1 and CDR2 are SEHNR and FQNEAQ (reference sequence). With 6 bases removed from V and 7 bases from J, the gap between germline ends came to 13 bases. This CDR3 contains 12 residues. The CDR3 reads CASRKGGQEQYF. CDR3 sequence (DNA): TGTGCCAGCAGGAAAGGGGGTCAAGAGCAGTACTTC.

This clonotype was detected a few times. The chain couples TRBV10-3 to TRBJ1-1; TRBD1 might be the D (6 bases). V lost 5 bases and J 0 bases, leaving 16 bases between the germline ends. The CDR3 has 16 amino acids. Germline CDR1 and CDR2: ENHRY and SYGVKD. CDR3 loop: CAISRPGTRMNTEAFF. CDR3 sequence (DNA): TGTGCCATCAGTCGTCCCGGGACACGGATGAACACTGAAGCTTTCTTT.

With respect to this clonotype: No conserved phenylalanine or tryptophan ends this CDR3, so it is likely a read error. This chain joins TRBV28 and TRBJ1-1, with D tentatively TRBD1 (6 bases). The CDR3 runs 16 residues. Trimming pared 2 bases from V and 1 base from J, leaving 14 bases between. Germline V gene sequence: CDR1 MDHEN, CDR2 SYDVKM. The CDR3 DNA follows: TGTGCCAGCAGTTTAACAGGGAAACTTGAGAACACTGAAGCTTTCTCT. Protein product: CASSLTGKLENTEAFS.

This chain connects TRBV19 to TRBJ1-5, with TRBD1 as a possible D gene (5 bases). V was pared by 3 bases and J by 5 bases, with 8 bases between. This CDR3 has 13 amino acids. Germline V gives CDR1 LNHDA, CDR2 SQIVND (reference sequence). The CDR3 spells CASSMRGDQPQHF. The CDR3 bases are TGTGCCAGTAGTATGAGGGGAGATCAGCCCCAGCATTTT.

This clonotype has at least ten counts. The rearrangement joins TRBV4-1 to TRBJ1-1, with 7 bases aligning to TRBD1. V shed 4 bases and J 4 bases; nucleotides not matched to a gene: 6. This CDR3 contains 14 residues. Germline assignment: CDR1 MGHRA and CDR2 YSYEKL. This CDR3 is CASSPGTDGTEAFF. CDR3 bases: TGCGCCAGCAGCCCCGGGACAGATGGCACTGAAGCTTTCTTT.